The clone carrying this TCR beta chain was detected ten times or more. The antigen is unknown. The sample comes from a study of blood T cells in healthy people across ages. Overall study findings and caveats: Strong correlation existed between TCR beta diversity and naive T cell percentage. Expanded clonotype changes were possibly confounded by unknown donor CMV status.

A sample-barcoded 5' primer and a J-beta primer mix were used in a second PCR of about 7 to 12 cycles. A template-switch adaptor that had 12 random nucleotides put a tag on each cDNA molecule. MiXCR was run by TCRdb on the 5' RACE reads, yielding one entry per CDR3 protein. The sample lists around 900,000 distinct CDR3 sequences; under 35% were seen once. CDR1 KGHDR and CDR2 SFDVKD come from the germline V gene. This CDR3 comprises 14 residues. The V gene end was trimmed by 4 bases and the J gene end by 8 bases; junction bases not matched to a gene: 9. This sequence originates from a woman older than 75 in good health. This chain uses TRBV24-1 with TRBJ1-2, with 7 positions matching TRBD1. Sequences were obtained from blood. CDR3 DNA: TGTGCCACCAGTGAGAATACAGGGGCGGACGGCTACACCTTC. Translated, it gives CATSENTGADGYTF.